What follows describes a single T cell receptor (beta chain). The data were taken from a study of blood T cell repertoires in COVID-19. For the study at large: Samples representing acute and convalescent COVID-19 were sourced from the United States, Italy and Spain.

Original processing notes: Amplification from reference gene primers served as the basis for estimated nucleated cell counts. Profiling relied on immunoSEQ multiplex PCR, and the TCRdb table lists in-frame clones only, not all of them. The V and J calls and clone size are taken from that table; D and trimming were inferred from the DNA. The data contain roughly 300,000 clones, about four fifths of them singletons. Trimming stripped 8 bases from V and 4 bases from J, with 12 bases between. The germline V gene has CDR1 SNHLY and CDR2 FYNNEI. This CDR3 contains 14 residues. The sequencing input was peripheral blood. This receptor was identified in a woman aged 50 to 60 with acute or convalescent COVID-19. The chain has TRBV2 and TRBJ1-6, with D possibly matching TRBD1 (5 bases). CDR3 DNA: TGTGCCAGCCAGGGCTCCAGGTATAATTCACCCCTCCACTTT. Translating it yields CASQGSRYNSPLHF.